These 4 T cell receptor beta chains share one sample of origin, sequenced in a study of OX40 agonist ivuxolimab in advanced cancers. Receptors were amplified or captured by the immunoSEQ multiplex PCR assay. The clones in this table, taken by TCRdb from immuneACCESS, are in-frame only. Not every clone is retained; where verified, under half of the shortfall comes from an unresolved V gene, and the cause of the rest is unknown. The sample yields 50,000 to 70,000 clones; approximately 82% were counted once. About 3.1% of the sample lies in the top ten. The material sequenced was CD4+ or CD8+ T cells sorted from blood, taken in a trial of the OX40 agonist ivuxolimab. Every receptor here comes from an adult with an advanced solid tumor such as melanoma, head and neck, liver or kidney cancer.

The chain uses TRBV6-6 and TRBJ2-7; maybe TRBD1 (6 bases). Germline V gene sequence: CDR1 MNHNY, CDR2 SVGAGI (reference sequence). The CDR3 totals 14 residues. V lost 0 bases and J lost 3, with 9 bases in between. CDR3 region: CASSYSTGNYEQYF. The CDR3 DNA is TGTGCCAGCAGTTACTCGACAGGTAACTACGAGCAGTACTTC.

The chain employs TRBV5-6 and TRBJ2-2; 8 bases are a match to TRBD1. The CDR3 consists of 14 residues. In germline, CDR1 is SGHDT, CDR2 YYEEEE. Losses at the gene ends were 4 bases for V and 6 bases for J; bases not matched to a gene: 5. The CDR3 nucleotides are TGTGCCAGCAGCACACCGACAGGGGCCGGGGAGCTGTTTTTT. Translating it yields CASSTPTGAGELFF.

The chain is built from TRBV19 and TRBJ1-2; tentative D call: TRBD1 (6 bases). In germline, CDR1 is LNHDA, CDR2 SQIVND (reference sequence). V was trimmed by 0 bases and J by 0 bases, leaving 11 bases between them. The CDR3 runs 16 residues. As DNA, the CDR3 is TGTGCCAGTAGTATAGATGGAGGGGGTACTAACTATGGCTACACCTTC. This codes for CASSIDGGGTNYGYTF.

The CDR3 DNA reads TGTGCCAGCAGCCAAGTTGGTGTCTACGAGCAGTACTTC. Its protein product is CASSQVGVYEQYF. This rearrangement joins TRBV4-2 to TRBJ2-7; D not resolved. The CDR3 covers 13 residues. V lost 1 base to trimming and J lost 3 bases, with 7 bases between them. The V gene's germline CDR1 is LGHNA and CDR2 YNFKEQ.